The 27 T cell receptor beta chains listed next were all sequenced from one sample in a study of blood T cell repertoires in COVID-19. TCRdb's copy holds only in-frame clones and misses some; the assay was immunoSEQ multiplex PCR. Of about 320,000 clones in the sample, 90% are singletons; the top ten hold approximately 4.1%. The specimen sequenced was PBMCs or T cells enriched from blood (not recorded which). The receptors stem from a woman younger than 45 who had been exposed to COVID-19.

The chain recombines TRBV6-5 with TRBJ2-2; D remains unclear. The V gene's germline CDR1 is MNHEY and CDR2 SVGAGI. The CDR3 spans 14 residues. Trimming took off 4 bases at V and 1 base at J, with 7 bases between the two ends. CDR3 region: CASSSSMNTGELFF. Written as DNA, the CDR3 is TGTGCCAGCAGTTCCTCCATGAACACCGGGGAGCTGTTTTTT.

CDR3 bases: TGTGCCAGCAGGAGAAGGACAGAATCACCCCTCCACTTT. Amino acid sequence: CASRRRTESPLHF. The V and J genes are TRBV5-5 and TRBJ1-6, with D possibly being TRBD1 (6 bases). This CDR3 contains 13 residues. Trimming removed 5 bases at V and 10 bases at J, with 13 bases between. CDR1 and CDR2 from the germline V gene are SGHKS and YYEKEE (reference sequence). Looking up the rest from reference TRBV5-5 and TRBJ1-6 gives the full variable domain: DAGVTQSPTHLIKTRGQQVTLRCSPISGHKSVSWYQQVLGQGPQFIFQYYEKEERGRGNFPDRFSARQFPNYSSELNVNALLLGDSALYLCASRRRTESPLHFGNGTRLTVT.

This chain joins TRBV5-1 and TRBJ2-3; TRBD1 matches 7 bases. From germline, CDR1 is SGHRS and CDR2 YFSETQ. The CDR3 covers 16 residues. After removal of 3 bases from V and 4 bases from J, the junction contained 11 bases not matched to a gene. CDR3 DNA sequence: TGCGCCAGCAGCTGGGCCGACAGGGATGGCGCAGATACGCAGTATTTT. It is translated as CASSWADRDGADTQYF.

V usage is TRBV18 and J usage is TRBJ1-2; D not resolved. The CDR3 is made up of 14 amino acids. The V end was cut by 3 bases, the J end by 7 bases, with 15 bases between. CDR1 KGHSH and CDR2 LQKENI come from the germline V gene. CDR3 coding DNA: TGTGCCAGCTCACCTACGGAGTTAGGTACTGGCTACACCTTC. Amino acids: CASSPTELGTGYTF. The full variable domain, its missing parts supplied by reference TRBV18 and TRBJ1-2, is NAGVMQNPRHLVRRRGQEARLRCSPMKGHSHVYWYRQLPEEGLKFMVYLQKENIIDESGMPKERFSAEFPKEGPSILRIQQVVRGDSAAYFCASSPTELGTGYTFGSGTRLTVV.

This chain joins TRBV10-3 and TRBJ1-2; D gene ambiguous. V was cut by 3 bases and J by 5 bases, with 7 bases left in between. The CDR3 is 12 residues long. Germline V lookup: CDR1 ENHRY, CDR2 SYGVKD. The CDR3 DNA reads as TGTGCCATCAGTGAAGCGGGGTATGGCTACACCTTC. Protein: CAISEAGYGYTF.

J is TRBJ2-1 and V is TRBV4-3; 8 nucleotides line up with TRBD2. CDR1 is LGHNA, CDR2 YSLEER, per germline. This CDR3 has 15 amino acids. With V trimmed by 8 bases and J by 5 bases, 11 bases remained unmatched. CDR3 nucleotides: TGCGCCAGCCCCCCTGACCCGGGGGGGAACAATGAGCAGTTCTTC. Encoded protein: CASPPDPGGNNEQFF.

The chain combines TRBV5-6 with TRBJ1-6; 8 bases agree with TRBD1. Germline-derived CDR1 and CDR2 are SGHDT and YYEEEE. The CDR3 contains 16 residues. V dropped 3 bases and J dropped 6; count of bases not matched to a gene: 8. The CDR3 spells CASSSWGTGPNSPLHF. The CDR3 DNA reads as TGTGCCAGCAGCTCGTGGGGGACAGGTCCTAATTCACCCCTCCACTTT.

The J gene is TRBJ1-1, the V gene TRBV7-9, with no clear D. With 3 bases removed from V and 0 bases from J, the gap between germline ends came to 8 bases. The CDR3 runs to 14 residues. CDR1 and CDR2 (germline): SEHNR, FQNEAQ (reference sequence). Here the CDR3 DNA reads TGTGCCAGCAGCTTCACAGATATGAACACTGAAGCTTTCTTT. Translated, it gives CASSFTDMNTEAFF.

V is TRBV5-1 and J is TRBJ2-7; 7 bases fit TRBD1. V shed 0 bases and J 2 bases; nucleotides not matched to a gene: 5. Germline-derived CDR1 and CDR2 are SGHRS and YFSETQ. This CDR3 is built from 15 residues. Here the CDR3 DNA reads TGCGCCAGCAGCTTGGAGGTCAGGGGGACCTACGAGCAGTACTTC. Protein sequence: CASSLEVRGTYEQYF.

CDR3 coding DNA: TGTGCCAGCAGCTTAGGGGGGGACTCTTATAATTCACCCCTCCACTTT. This translates into CASSLGGDSYNSPLHF. The chain is built from TRBV11-2 and TRBJ1-6; possibly TRBD1 for D (5 bases). The germline V gene encodes CDR1 SGHAT and CDR2 FQNNGV. The CDR3 is 16 residues long. Trimming took off 1 base at V and 4 bases at J, with 11 bases between the two ends.

The chain uses TRBV29-1 and TRBJ1-1; TRBD1 might be the D (6 bases). Trimming cost V 5 bases and J 7 bases, with 11 bases left between them. CDR3 length: 11 amino acids. Germline values: CDR1 SQVTM, CDR2 ANQGSEA. CDR3 nucleotide sequence: TGCAGCGTTAACAGGGATGGTGAAGCTTTCTTT. Residues: CSVNRDGEAFF.

Relative to its sample, this clone is medium-sized. The chain links TRBV11-2 to TRBJ2-3, with TRBD2 matching over 9 bases. V gave up 3 bases and J gave up 6 bases; unmatched junction bases: 10. Germline values: CDR1 SGHAT, CDR2 FQNNGV. The CDR3 covers 16 residues. CDR3 residues: CASSFLGLATSDTQYF. For the CDR3, the DNA is TGTGCCAGCAGCTTTCTGGGACTAGCTACGTCGGATACGCAGTATTTT.

This clone has only one observation. This chain uses TRBV7-2 with TRBJ2-1; 12 bases line up with TRBD2. In germline, CDR1 is SGHTA, CDR2 FQGNSA. This CDR3 comprises 18 residues. The V and J ends lost 5 bases and 0 bases, in that order; junction bases with no gene match: 8. CDR3 bases: TGTGCCAGCAGCCCAAGACTAGCGGGGGACCTCTCCTACAATGAGCAGTTCTTC. Its translation is CASSPRLAGDLSYNEQFF.

CDR3 sequence: CASGLGRSGGYQETQYF. The CDR3, as DNA: TGTGCTAGTGGTTTGGGTCGTAGCGGGGGGTACCAAGAGACCCAGTACTTC. This chain connects TRBV12-5 to TRBJ2-5; 10 bases map to TRBD2. Germline CDR1 is LGHNT and CDR2 is FRNRAP. The trim removed 1 base at V and 0 bases at J, leaving 5 bases unmatched. The CDR3 extends over 17 amino acids.

V usage is TRBV10-3 and J usage is TRBJ1-2; 7 bases agree with TRBD1. The CDR3 covers 13 residues. CDR1 ENHRY and CDR2 SYGVKD come from the germline V gene. Losses at the gene ends were 6 bases for V and 6 bases for J; bases not matched to a gene: 7. The CDR3 nucleotides read TGTGCCATCAGGGACACTACAGGGGATGGCTACACCTTC. Its translation is CAIRDTTGDGYTF.

This clone has more than one count but fewer than ten. The chain recombines TRBV20-1 with TRBJ2-7; D is unclear. V was shortened by 3 bases and J by 7 bases, with 7 bases between the two germline ends. The CDR3 is 10 amino acids. In germline, CDR1 is DFQATT, CDR2 SNEGSKA (reference sequence). The CDR3 protein is CSASSVEQYF. The CDR3, as DNA: TGCAGTGCTAGCAGCGTAGAGCAGTACTTC.

The genes are TRBV7-7 and TRBJ2-7, with TRBD2 identical over 7 bases. The V segment lost 4 bases and the J segment 6 bases; nucleotides outside the gene matches: 12. Germline V gives CDR1 SSHAT, CDR2 FNYEAQ (reference sequence). The CDR3 sequence is 15 residues long. CDR3 amino acids: CASSSTGRGSGEQYF. DNA for the CDR3: TGTGCCAGCAGCTCCACCGGGCGGGGGTCAGGCGAGCAGTACTTC.

The V gene is TRBV7-3, the J gene TRBJ1-2, with D perhaps TRBD1 (5 bases). Trimming removed 3 bases from V and 4 bases from J, with 9 bases in between. This CDR3 region has 13 residues. The germline CDR1 and CDR2 sequences are SGHTA and FQGTGA. The CDR3: CASSFGQSYGYTF. The DNA for the CDR3 is TGTGCCAGCAGCTTCGGACAAAGCTATGGCTACACCTTC.

V usage is TRBV7-9 and J usage is TRBJ2-5; 10 bases are a match to TRBD2. Looked up from germline, CDR1 is SEHNR and CDR2 is FQNEAQ (reference sequence). The CDR3 loop spans 15 amino acids. V trimming: 5 bases; J trimming: 4 bases; junction bases outside the gene matches: 7. CDR3 residues: CASSPTSGVGETQYF. The CDR3 DNA sequence: TGTGCCAGCAGCCCAACTAGCGGGGTCGGAGAGACCCAGTACTTC.

The CDR3 DNA sequence: TGTGCCAGCAGCCAAGTACAGGCGGGAACTGAAGCTTTCTTT. This codes for CASSQVQAGTEAFF. V gene TRBV14 combines with J gene TRBJ1-1, with D possibly TRBD1 on 5 matching bases. With 1 base removed from V and 5 bases from J, the gap between germline ends came to 11 bases. The germline V gene encodes CDR1 SGHDN and CDR2 FVKESK. The length of the CDR3 is 14 residues.

On this clone: Distinct nucleotide sequences in the sample also encode this CDR3. The V gene is TRBV11-3, the J gene TRBJ1-1; tentative D call: TRBD1 (6 bases). Germline values: CDR1 SGHNT, CDR2 YENEEA. V was cut by 1 base and J by 4 bases, with 7 bases left in between. CDR3 size: 13 residues. CDR3 sequence (DNA): TGTGCCAGCAGCTTAGTACAGGGCACTGAAGCTTTCTTT. Translation gives CASSLVQGTEAFF.

The CDR3: CASGRPGTMGNTIYF. DNA for the CDR3: TGCGCCAGCGGCCGTCCCGGGACTATGGGAAACACCATATATTTT. The chain is built from TRBV10-2 and TRBJ1-3, with D perhaps TRBD1 (5 bases). The CDR3 loop spans 15 amino acids. Germline lookup yields CDR1 WSHSY and CDR2 SAAADI. V gave up 8 bases and J gave up 4 bases, with 18 bases separating them.

Notes on this clone: The sample holds other DNA sequences that translate to the same CDR3. The V call is TRBV5-1, the J call TRBJ1-2; weak D call: TRBD1 (5 bases). Germline loops: CDR1 SGHRS, CDR2 YFSETQ. This CDR3 region has 13 residues. The germline V and J ends were trimmed by 0 bases and 8 bases, with 11 bases remaining between them. The CDR3 sequence: CASSLDRGDGYTF. CDR3 DNA: TGCGCCAGCAGCTTGGATCGGGGGGACGGCTACACCTTC.

This chain connects TRBV6-5 to TRBJ2-7, with D possibly TRBD2 on 6 matching bases. CDR3 length: 13 residues. The V gene lost 2 bases and the J gene lost 7 bases, with 12 bases spanning the gap. The germline V gene has CDR1 MNHEY and CDR2 SVGAGI. CDR3 loop: CASSYSGGREQYF. CDR3 DNA sequence: TGTGCCAGCAGTTACAGTGGAGGGAGGGAGCAGTACTTC.

The CDR3 DNA is TGTGCCAGCAGCCGTGCGCAGGGGGCCTGGGAGACCCAGTACTTC. It is translated as CASSRAQGAWETQYF. The V call is TRBV7-9, the J call TRBJ2-5; 8 nucleotides align to TRBD1. Losses at the gene ends were 5 bases for V and 5 bases for J; bases not matched to a gene: 10. The CDR3 spans 15 residues. CDR1 is SEHNR and CDR2 is FQNEAQ in the germline V gene (reference sequence).

The chain combines TRBV9 with TRBJ1-5; 7 bases match TRBD1. Germline V gives CDR1 SGDLS, CDR2 YYNGEE. J gave up 7 bases and V 0 bases, and 7 bases lay outside the gene matches. The length of the CDR3 is 15 residues. The CDR3 nucleotides read TGTGCCAGCAGCGTAGAGGGGGCTTTAGGACAGCCCCAGCATTTT. This gives the protein CASSVEGALGQPQHF.

J is TRBJ1-6 and V is TRBV10-2; D remains ambiguous. This CDR3 comprises 13 residues. Germline V CDR1 and CDR2: WSHSY, SAAADI. The ends were cut back, 6 bases at V and 11 bases at J, with 14 bases in the middle. The CDR3 coding sequence is TGCGCCAGCAGACCCGGGAGACCGGCACCCCTCCACTTT. It encodes CASRPGRPAPLHF.